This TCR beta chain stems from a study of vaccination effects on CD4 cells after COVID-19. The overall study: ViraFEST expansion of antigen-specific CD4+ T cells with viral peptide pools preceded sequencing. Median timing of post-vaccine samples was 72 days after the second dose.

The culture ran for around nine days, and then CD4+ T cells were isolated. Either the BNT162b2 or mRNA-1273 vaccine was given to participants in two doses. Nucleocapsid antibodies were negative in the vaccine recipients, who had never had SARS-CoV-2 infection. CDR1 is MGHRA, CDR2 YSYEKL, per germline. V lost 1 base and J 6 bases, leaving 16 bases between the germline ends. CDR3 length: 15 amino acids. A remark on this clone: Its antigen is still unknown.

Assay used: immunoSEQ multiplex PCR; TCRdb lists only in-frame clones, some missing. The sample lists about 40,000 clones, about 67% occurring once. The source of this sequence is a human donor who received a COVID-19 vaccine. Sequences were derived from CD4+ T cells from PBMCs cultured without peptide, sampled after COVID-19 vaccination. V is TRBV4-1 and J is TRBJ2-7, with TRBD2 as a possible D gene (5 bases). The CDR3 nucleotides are TGCGCCAGCAGCCAAGGAGGAGGAACGACCCGCGAGCAGTACTTC. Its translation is CASSQGGGTTREQYF.